The present T cell receptor beta chain was sequenced within a study of healthy donors' naive CD4 and CD8 T cells. For this clonotype: Germline is not matched at one junction end, which may reflect a read error.

Each TCR library used 500 ng of total RNA and a linear amplification protocol. TCRdb independently ran MiXCR on the reads; one entry per CDR3 protein. The sample holds approximately 180,000 distinct CDR3 sequences, 65% to 80% seen once. CDR1 is MDHEN, CDR2 SYDVKM, per germline. This CDR3 comprises 13 residues. The chain employs TRBV28 and TRBJ1-1, with a possible D match to TRBD1 (5 bases). This receptor was identified in a pool of human donors in good health; the sample pools cells from several healthy donors. The sequenced sample was naive CD4+ and CD8+ T cells sorted from blood, pooled from several donors. This chain's CDR3 is CASRPGYGTEAFF. CDR3 coding DNA: TGTGCCAGCAGGCCAGGGTATGGCACTGAGGCTTTCTTT.